This T cell receptor (beta chain) is drawn from a study of tumor-infiltrating lymphocytes in localized non-small cell lung cancer. The overall study: Several tumor histologies, both smoking statuses, and some post-neoadjuvant chemotherapy samples were included.

TCRdb keeps only in-frame clones here, not all; method: immunoSEQ multiplex PCR. The sample has fewer than 11,000 clones, approximately 60% seen once. Study observations and caveats: No T-cell fraction difference was seen between IM1 and IM2 tumors.

V was cut by 2 bases and J by 3 bases, with 20 bases left in between. Looked up from germline, CDR1 is SGHVS and CDR2 is FQNEAQ. CDR3 length: 17 amino acids. In the case of this clone: Antigen: not known.

The V and J genes are TRBV7-8 and TRBJ2-7; D is possibly TRBD2 (7 bases). Sequences were obtained from uninvolved lung tissue not adjacent to the tumor. The TCR comes from a human donor with non-small cell lung cancer. The DNA for the CDR3 is TGTGCCAGCAGCTTACCTTGGGGGAGGGGGATCCTCTACGAGCAGTACTTC. This translates into CASSLPWGRGILYEQYF.